A single TCR beta chain is shown here with its context. It has no known antigen specificity. Per-nucleotide qualities are absent, and no much larger clonotype sits a single base away. This record belongs to a study of T cell responses to AZD1222 COVID-19 vaccine (dated by TCRdb to the early 2020s). With regard to the full study: AZD1222 recipients given second doses at about 4 weeks or at about 12 weeks were pooled, since spike-specific TCR depth and breadth were not found to differ between the two schedules. A total of approximately 240 trial participants underwent TCR sequencing, of whom some 210 received two doses of AZD1222 and approximately 25 received two doses of the MenACWY control vaccine. Trial participants were enrolled by age into subgroups of 18-55, 56-69 and 70-plus years, and about 150, 27 and 61 TCR-sequenced participants, respectively, were included in these subgroups. The paper as a whole reports these results and caveats: Reportedly, close to half of the unique spike-specific TCRs recognized epitopes lying outside the regions that are mutated in the B.1.351 and B.1.1.7 variants. Most participants were white British and females outnumbered males, and the authors suggested that clonal diversity may have been underestimated. No day 14 peak-response samples were available, so repertoires were characterized only after the peak T cell response. Conclusions about previously exposed vaccinees are limited, since just five or six AZD1222 recipients were seropositive for SARS-CoV-2 at baseline. In the small 56-69-year group, the increase in depth fell short of significance, most likely because of low power. After two AZD1222 doses, both the breadth and the depth of spike-specific TCRs were significantly higher than at day 0 and than in MenACWY recipients. CD4 TCRs associated with the vaccine covered the entire spike protein, and the dominant responses were in regions 160-218 and 743-854.

The CDR3 goes from the cysteine to the phenylalanine over 16 residues. Left in the record is the CDR3 DNA by itself, 48 bases read in frame from the first base. CDR1 SGHNT and CDR2 YYREEE were looked up in the germline V gene (reference sequence). The germline V end is reduced by 1 base and the J end by 7 bases; junction bases left unmatched: 8. The CDR3 regions of human TCRbeta chains were subjected to immunosequencing. The authors' analysis ran thus. Repertoire TCRs were matched against a reference library of SARS-CoV-2-specific TCRs generated with the MIRA antigen-specificity platform. Breadth meant the fraction of unique TCRs that were SARS-CoV-2-associated, whereas depth meant the fraction of total T cells that were SARS-CoV-2-associated. Each spike-specific TCR was assigned to its reactive spike region and to a CD4 or CD8 class using the MIRA data. Log10-transformed breadth and depth values were compared by one-way ANOVA with Sidak's multiple comparisons tests. Held by TCRdb, this immuneACCESS table contains in-frame sequences only and omits some clones. Under half of the omission traces to an unresolved V gene where checked; the cause of the rest is unknown. V, J and clone size were drawn from that table, and D and trimming were deduced from the DNA. The sample table contains over 150,000 clones; only one count was recorded for 90% of them. The biggest ten clones account for approximately 1.5% of the sample.

Reading the label with the study, this specimen's time point is: baseline before first vaccination. Vaccinee samples came from UK trials COV001 and COV002, including a single-blind randomized controlled phase 2/3 trial of AZD1222 (ChAdOx1 nCoV-19) in healthy adults. For TCRbeta chain sequencing, PBMC samples were collected from trial participants at day 0 and at day 28 after the second dose. The receptor chain draws on TRBV5-4 and TRBJ2-1, with 10 bases matching TRBD2. The origin of this receptor is an adult in good health. The sample was peripheral blood, taken on day 0 of AZD1222 vaccination. The CDR3 sequence is CASSLISGGADNEQFF. At the DNA level, the sequence is TGTGCCAGCAGCTTGATAAGCGGGGGGGCAGATAATGAGCAGTTCTTC.